Below are 32 T cell receptor beta chains sequenced from a single sample in a study of shared clonotypes between healthy human individuals. Profiled with immunoSEQ multiplex PCR; TCRdb holds only in-frame clones, not every one. Of a few hundred thousand clones in the sample, approximately 97% were seen once. Sequencing input: naive CD4+ T cells sorted from blood. The subset: CD45RA+ positively selected. The receptors shown here come from a woman under 40 in good health.

The chain has TRBV19 and TRBJ2-7, with 14 nucleotides matching TRBD2. Unmatched junction bases numbered 0, after V lost 8 bases and J lost 6 bases. This CDR3 contains 12 residues. Germline V lookup: CDR1 LNHDA, CDR2 SQIVND (reference sequence). The DNA for the CDR3 is TGTGCCAGTGGGACTAGCGGGAGCGAGCAGTACTTC. Translation: CASGTSGSEQYF.

This chain joins TRBV4-2 and TRBJ2-3; no definite D call. The CDR3 covers 12 residues. Germline CDR1 reads LGHNA; CDR2 reads YNFKEQ. Trimming took 4 bases from V and 6 from J, leaving 8 bases between them. The CDR3 is CASSPGSDTQYF. CDR3 nucleotides: TGTGCCAGCAGCCCCGGTTCGGATACGCAGTATTTT.

A few counts support this clone. The rearrangement joins TRBV6-1 to TRBJ1-5; possibly TRBD1 for D (6 bases). Trimming cost V 8 bases and J 4 bases, with 18 bases left between them. The germline V gene has CDR1 MNHNS and CDR2 SASEGT. The CDR3 consists of 15 residues. This CDR3 reads CASGNNNRANQPQHF. CDR3 coding DNA: TGTGCCAGCGGGAACAACAACAGGGCTAATCAGCCCCAGCATTTT.

CDR3 region: CASSPPQRAGVEQFF. For the CDR3, the DNA is TGTGCCAGCAGCCCTCCCCAGCGGGCAGGGGTTGAGCAGTTCTTC. V usage is TRBV5-6 and J usage is TRBJ2-1; D might be TRBD1 or TRBD2, each matching 6 bases. V gave up 4 bases and J gave up 9 bases, with 20 bases separating them. The V gene's germline CDR1 is SGHDT and CDR2 YYEEEE. The CDR3 covers 15 residues.

This sequence joins TRBV19 and TRBJ2-7; perhaps TRBD2 as D (5 bases). This CDR3 spans 13 amino acids. Germline loops: CDR1 LNHDA, CDR2 SQIVND (reference sequence). The germline V and J ends were trimmed by 7 bases and 7 bases, with 17 bases remaining between them. The CDR3 sequence: CASMEDPGREQYF. The CDR3 nucleotides are TGTGCCAGTATGGAGGACCCTGGTCGGGAGCAGTACTTC.

CDR3 protein: CASSLISLPNQPQHF. DNA of the CDR3: TGTGCCAGCAGTTTAATCTCTCTTCCTAATCAGCCCCAGCATTTT. The chain combines TRBV28 with TRBJ1-5; no clear D. Germline lookup yields CDR1 MDHEN and CDR2 SYDVKM. Trimming removed 2 bases from V and 4 bases from J, with 12 bases in between. This CDR3 comprises 15 residues.

The rearrangement joins TRBV28 to TRBJ1-4; D is possibly TRBD1 (6 bases). The CDR3 loop spans 12 amino acids. Germline CDR1 and CDR2: MDHEN and SYDVKM. Trimming left V 5 bases short and J 8 bases short, with 9 bases between. In DNA, the CDR3 is TGTGCCAGCAGTCTCAGGGGCGAAAAACTGTTTTTT. Translation gives CASSLRGEKLFF.

V and J are TRBV5-1 and TRBJ2-1; 14 nucleotides agree with TRBD2. CDR1 is SGHRS and CDR2 is YFSETQ in the germline V gene. The junction had 4 bases not matched to a gene; V was cut back by 4 bases and J by 1 base. This CDR3 comprises 17 residues. CDR3 amino acids: CASSPGLAGGSYNEQFF. The CDR3 DNA sequence: TGCGCCAGCAGCCCAGGACTAGCGGGAGGATCCTACAATGAGCAGTTCTTC.

The CDR3 bases are TGTGCCAGCAGTTCAAGACAGGGGGAGTCTGGAAACACCATATATTTT. The encoded protein is CASSSRQGESGNTIYF. The chain recombines TRBV27 with TRBJ1-3; 9 bases fit TRBD1. V shed 4 bases and J 1 base; nucleotides not matched to a gene: 5. Germline CDR1 and CDR2: MNHEY and SMNVEV (reference sequence). The CDR3 spans 16 residues.

The chain couples TRBV29-1 to TRBJ2-7, with TRBD2 matching 13 bases. Trimming removed 7 bases from V and 6 bases from J; junction bases left unmatched: 9. Germline-derived CDR1 and CDR2 are SQVTM and ANQGSEA. The CDR3 totals 14 residues. As DNA, the CDR3 is TGCAGCGCCCTCCCGGGACTAGCGGGATCCGAGCAGTACTTC. It codes for CSALPGLAGSEQYF.

This clone was seen a single time. This chain joins TRBV29-1 and TRBJ2-7, with D maybe TRBD2 (6 bases). The V gene lost 3 bases and the J gene lost 6 bases, with 18 bases spanning the gap. The CDR3 totals 14 residues. Germline CDR1 is SQVTM and CDR2 is ANQGSEA. The CDR3 DNA is TGCAGCGTTGATGGGGACGGAGGGATCGGCGAGCAGTACTTC. Residues: CSVDGDGGIGEQYF.

The rearrangement uses TRBV9 and TRBJ1-1; D may be TRBD1 (6 bases). This CDR3 is 14 amino acids long. The V gene's germline CDR1 is SGDLS and CDR2 YYNGEE. V was pared by 4 bases and J by 0 bases, with 10 bases between. As DNA, the CDR3 is TGTGCCAGCAGCTTGGGACAATTGAACACTGAAGCTTTCTTT. Its protein is CASSLGQLNTEAFF.

V usage is TRBV28 and J usage is TRBJ1-1; no clear D. Germline CDR1 MDHEN, CDR2 SYDVKM. The CDR3 is 12 residues long. V dropped 2 bases and J dropped 5 bases, with 6 bases sitting between them. CDR3 nucleotides: TGTGCCAGCAGTTTACCGAAAACTGAAGCTTTCTTT. It yields the protein CASSLPKTEAFF.

The rearrangement joins TRBV19 to TRBJ1-2; no clear D. The V gene's germline CDR1 is LNHDA and CDR2 SQIVND (reference sequence). With 3 bases removed from V and 6 bases from J, the gap between germline ends came to 8 bases. The CDR3 extends over 12 amino acids. Here the CDR3 reads CASSIRRDGYTF. The CDR3 bases are TGTGCCAGTAGTATCCGCCGGGATGGCTACACCTTC.

The J gene is TRBJ2-3, the V gene TRBV5-1; D is possibly TRBD1 (5 bases). Germline V lookup: CDR1 SGHRS, CDR2 YFSETQ. The CDR3 has 13 amino acids. The V end was cut by 7 bases, the J end by 3 bases, with 12 bases between. The CDR3 sequence: CASQRGLTDTQYF. CDR3 DNA: TGCGCCAGCCAAAGGGGTTTGACAGATACGCAGTATTTT.

This clone was seen only once. The genes are TRBV28 and TRBJ1-6, with TRBD1 matching 7 bases. V was pared by 4 bases and J by 9 bases, with 9 bases of the junction left unmatched. The CDR3 has 15 residues. Germline V gene sequence: CDR1 MDHEN, CDR2 SYDVKM. CDR3: CASSSQGKVTSPLHF. Here the CDR3 DNA reads TGTGCCAGCAGTTCACAGGGGAAGGTCACTTCACCCCTCCACTTT.

The V call is TRBV5-1, the J call TRBJ2-7; D is possibly TRBD2 (6 bases). With 5 bases removed from V and 3 bases from J, the gap between germline ends came to 9 bases. The germline V gene encodes CDR1 SGHRS and CDR2 YFSETQ. The CDR3 contains 12 residues. CDR3 region: CASSSSDYEQYF. The CDR3, as DNA: TGCGCCAGCAGTTCTAGCGACTACGAGCAGTACTTC.

Only one count was recorded for this clone. The rearrangement uses TRBV28 and TRBJ1-3; a weak D match, TRBD1 (5 bases). CDR1 and CDR2 (germline): MDHEN, SYDVKM. The CDR3 consists of 15 residues. V was cut by 3 bases and J by 1 base, with 10 bases left in between. The CDR3 DNA follows: TGTGCCAGCAGTTTGATCGGGACGTCTGGAAACACCATATATTTT. Translating it yields CASSLIGTSGNTIYF. Together with reference TRBV28 and TRBJ1-3, the CDR3 gives the full variable domain: DVKVTQSSRYLVKRTGEKVFLECVQDMDHENMFWYRQDPGLGLRLIYFSYDVKMKEKGDIPEGYSVSREKKERFSLILESASTNQTSMYLCASSLIGTSGNTIYFGEGSWLTVV.

This chain connects TRBV2 to TRBJ1-4; D is unclear. Germline CDR1 reads SNHLY; CDR2 reads FYNNEI. The CDR3 totals 15 residues. V lost 4 bases to trimming and J lost 1 base, with 10 bases between them. The CDR3 sequence: CASSVEGGTNEKLFF. Here the CDR3 DNA reads TGTGCCAGCAGTGTGGAGGGCGGAACTAATGAAAAACTGTTTTTT.

The rearrangement joins TRBV6-6 to TRBJ2-7, with TRBD2 matching over 12 bases. This CDR3 comprises 13 residues. The V gene's germline CDR1 is MNHNY and CDR2 SVGAGI (reference sequence). J lost 4 bases, V lost 8 bases, and 3 bases had no gene match. The CDR3 DNA follows: TGTGCCAGCGGACTAGCGGGAAGGTACGAGCAGTACTTC. Translated, it gives CASGLAGRYEQYF.

The table lists this clone with a few counts. The chain is built from TRBV6-5 and TRBJ2-4, with 8 positions matching TRBD1. The CDR3 has 14 amino acids. With V trimmed by 3 bases and J by 8 bases, 6 bases remained unmatched. CDR1 is MNHEY and CDR2 is SVGAGI in the germline V gene. The CDR3 DNA is TGTGCCAGCAGTTATCGACAGGGGAATGACATTCAGTACTTC. Amino acid sequence: CASSYRQGNDIQYF.

The chain carries TRBV5-4 and TRBJ2-7; 11 bases line up with TRBD2. Looked up from germline, CDR1 is SGHNT and CDR2 is YYREEE (reference sequence). With 4 bases clipped from V and 4 bases from J, the junction kept 7 bases outside the gene matches. CDR3 length: 15 amino acids. The DNA for the CDR3 is TGTGCCAGCAGCGTTAGCGGGAGGGCCTTTTACGAGCAGTACTTC. Amino acid sequence: CASSVSGRAFYEQYF.

This chain connects TRBV4-1 to TRBJ1-2, with unresolved D. The CDR3 spans 15 residues. Germline values: CDR1 MGHRA, CDR2 YSYEKL. Trimming left V 4 bases short and J 6 bases short, with 18 bases between. CDR3 sequence reads: CASSRGFWDLDGYTF. Here the CDR3 DNA reads TGCGCCAGCAGCCGAGGGTTCTGGGATTTGGATGGCTACACCTTC.

The V gene is TRBV7-8, the J gene TRBJ2-6, with a possible D match to TRBD1 (5 bases). The CDR3 has 14 amino acids. Germline V CDR1 and CDR2: SGHVS, FQNEAQ. Trimming removed 6 bases at V and 2 bases at J, with 8 bases between. CDR3 loop: CASRRGAGANVLTF. As DNA, the CDR3 is TGTGCCAGCAGAAGGGGCGCTGGGGCCAACGTCCTGACTTTC.

This chain joins TRBV27 and TRBJ2-4, with TRBD1 matching over 11 bases. This CDR3 region has 14 residues. V lost 6 bases to trimming and J lost 6 bases; unmatched junction nucleotides: 4. Per the germline V gene, CDR1 is MNHEY and CDR2 is SMNVEV (reference sequence). CDR3 sequence reads: CASRPGQGANIQYF. CDR3 coding DNA: TGTGCCAGCAGACCTGGACAGGGGGCAAACATTCAGTACTTC.

The gene calls are TRBV6-5 and TRBJ2-7; D possibly uses TRBD1 or TRBD2 (5 bases each). The ends were cut back, 0 bases at V and 4 bases at J, with 13 bases in the middle. Germline V lookup: CDR1 MNHEY, CDR2 SVGAGI. The CDR3 extends over 15 amino acids. CDR3: CASSYSIQGPYEQYF. The CDR3, as DNA: TGTGCCAGCAGTTACTCGATCCAGGGACCTTACGAGCAGTACTTC.

The chain combines TRBV7-6 with TRBJ2-3; no reliable D call. Germline-derived CDR1 and CDR2 are SGHVS and FNYEAQ. Trimming took off 2 bases at V and 3 bases at J, with 12 bases between the two ends. The CDR3 has 15 residues. Here the CDR3 DNA reads TGTGCCAGCAGCTTACAGATTACAGAAACAGATACGCAGTATTTT. Protein product: CASSLQITETDTQYF.

The CDR3 DNA reads as TGCGCCAGCAGGGACAGGGTCAGCGGTCATGAGCAGTTCTTC. This codes for CASRDRVSGHEQFF. The chain has TRBV5-1 and TRBJ2-1; 8 nucleotides match TRBD1. This CDR3 is built from 14 residues. V was clipped by 5 bases and J by 8 bases; unmatched bases: 9. Germline V lookup: CDR1 SGHRS, CDR2 YFSETQ.

The chain couples TRBV9 to TRBJ2-5, with 8 nucleotides matching TRBD1. Trimming cost V 4 bases and J 4 bases; bases outside gene matches: 9. Germline assignment: CDR1 SGDLS and CDR2 YYNGEE. The CDR3 spans 15 residues. CDR3 nucleotide sequence: TGTGCCAGCAGCATCCAGACAGGGGAGCGAGAGACCCAGTACTTC. Translating it yields CASSIQTGERETQYF.

The gene calls are TRBV6-1 and TRBJ1-2; 8 bases match TRBD1. Germline CDR1 and CDR2: MNHNS and SASEGT. V was clipped by 0 bases and J by 4 bases; unmatched bases: 10. CDR3 size: 17 residues. DNA of the CDR3: TGTGCCAGCAGTGAAGCTATACTCAGGACAGGGCCCTATGGCTACACCTTC. This encodes CASSEAILRTGPYGYTF.

The chain employs TRBV7-6 and TRBJ2-1; D call uncertain. Germline CDR1 reads SGHVS; CDR2 reads FNYEAQ. The V end lost 3 bases, the J end lost 8 bases, and 8 bases lay between the germline ends. CDR3 length: 12 residues. The CDR3 sequence: CASSLGRDEQFF. The CDR3 DNA reads as TGTGCCAGCAGCTTGGGTCGGGATGAGCAGTTCTTC.

V gene TRBV7-9 combines with J gene TRBJ1-4, with D unclear. This CDR3 spans 19 amino acids. The V end lost 4 bases, the J end lost 0 bases, and 21 bases lay between the germline ends. Per germline, CDR1 SEHNR and CDR2 FQNEAQ (reference sequence). The CDR3 region has the DNA TGTGCCAGCAGCTCCCTAAATGGAGAAGGAATTTCAACTAATGAAAAACTGTTTTTT. It encodes CASSSLNGEGISTNEKLFF.